The 8 T cell receptor beta chains below were found in one sample sequenced in a study of blood T cells in healthy people across ages. Primed by a sample-barcoded 5' primer and a J-beta primer mix, a second PCR proceeded for roughly 6 to 12 cycles. Via MiXCR, TCRdb re-called the 5' RACE reads, giving one row per CDR3 protein. The sample yields over 700,000 distinct CDR3 sequences, about 48% seen once. Material: blood. The receptors originated from a man aged 80 or over in good health.

This chain joins TRBV9 and TRBJ2-1; 10 bases align to TRBD2. Germline V gene data show CDR1 as SGDLS and CDR2 as YYNGEE. The CDR3 sequence is 17 residues long. V trimming: 4 bases; J trimming: 0 bases; junction bases outside the gene matches: 7. This CDR3 is CASSLVSGRTSYNEQFF. Here the CDR3 DNA reads TGTGCCAGCAGCTTAGTTAGCGGGAGGACCTCCTACAATGAGCAGTTCTTC.

This clonotype has only a few counts. V gene TRBV20-1 combines with J gene TRBJ2-1; D assignment may be TRBD1 or TRBD2 (6 bases each). V was cut by 5 bases and J by 7 bases, with 12 bases left in between. Germline lookup yields CDR1 DFQATT and CDR2 SNEGSKA (reference sequence). The length of the CDR3 is 12 residues. The CDR3 spells CSAGLQGNEQFF. As DNA, the CDR3 is TGCAGTGCTGGACTACAGGGAAATGAGCAGTTCTTC.

The rearrangement links TRBV12-3 or TRBV12-4 to TRBJ1-2, with TRBD1 matching 8 bases. V lost 5 bases, J lost 8 bases, and 13 bases stayed unmatched. The CDR3 is made up of 15 amino acids. Here the CDR3 DNA reads TGTGCCAGCAGTACTCCGGACAGGGCGCCGGGCGGCTACACCTTC. This encodes CASSTPDRAPGGYTF.

This clonotype was found a few times. The CDR3 region has the DNA TGTGCCAGCAGCCGGCGAGCGGGAGCGACAGATACGCAGTATTTT. This translates into CASSRRAGATDTQYF. The V gene is TRBV4-2, the J gene TRBJ2-3, with 8 bases lining up with TRBD2. Germline lookup yields CDR1 LGHNA and CDR2 YNFKEQ. This CDR3 contains 15 residues. With 4 bases clipped from V and 3 bases from J, the junction kept 6 bases outside the gene matches.

This rearrangement joins TRBV20-1 to TRBJ1-2; perhaps TRBD1 as D (5 bases). The CDR3 is made up of 14 amino acids. V was trimmed by 0 bases and J by 4 bases, leaving 12 bases between them. Germline V lookup: CDR1 DFQATT, CDR2 SNEGSKA (reference sequence). The CDR3 bases are TGCAGTGCTAGAGAGGGAGGGGTGGGCTATGGCTACACCTTC. Translated: CSAREGGVGYGYTF.

The genes are TRBV20-1 and TRBJ2-7, with 12 nucleotides matching TRBD2. V was clipped by 4 bases and J by 6 bases; unmatched bases: 4. The germline V gene encodes CDR1 DFQATT and CDR2 SNEGSKA (reference sequence). The CDR3 has 13 amino acids. CDR3 in DNA: TGCAGTGCTACGACTAGCGGGAGAGGCGAGCAGTACTTC. Residues: CSATTSGRGEQYF.

A few counts support this clonotype. The chain joins TRBV7-8 to TRBJ2-1, with D possibly being TRBD1 or TRBD2 (5 bases each). The CDR3 is made up of 14 amino acids. The germline V gene encodes CDR1 SGHVS and CDR2 FQNEAQ. V lost 5 bases, J lost 6 bases, and 14 bases lay in between. This chain's CDR3 is CASSLGTGSNEQFF. The CDR3 nucleotides read TGTGCCAGCAGCCTCGGGACGGGCTCCAATGAGCAGTTCTTC.

V gene TRBV20-1 combines with J gene TRBJ2-5; 9 bases line up with TRBD2. Trimming cost V 3 bases and J 5 bases; bases outside gene matches: 4. This CDR3 has 13 amino acids. Germline values: CDR1 DFQATT, CDR2 SNEGSKA (reference sequence). The CDR3 spells CSASSGRGETQYF. The CDR3, as DNA: TGCAGTGCTAGTAGCGGGAGAGGGGAGACCCAGTACTTC.